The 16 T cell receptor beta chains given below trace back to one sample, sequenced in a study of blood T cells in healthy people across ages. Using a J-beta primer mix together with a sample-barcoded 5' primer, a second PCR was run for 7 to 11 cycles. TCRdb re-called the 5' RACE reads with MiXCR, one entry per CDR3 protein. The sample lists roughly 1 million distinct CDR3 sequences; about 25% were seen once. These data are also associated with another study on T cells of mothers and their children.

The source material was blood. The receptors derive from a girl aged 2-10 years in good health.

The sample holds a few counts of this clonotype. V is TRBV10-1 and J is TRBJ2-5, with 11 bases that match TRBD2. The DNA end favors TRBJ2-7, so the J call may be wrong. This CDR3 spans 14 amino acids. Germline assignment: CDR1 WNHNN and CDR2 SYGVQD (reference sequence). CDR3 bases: TGCGCCAGCAGTGAAGGACTAGCGGGCTACGAGCAGTACTTC. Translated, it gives CASSEGLAGYEQYF.

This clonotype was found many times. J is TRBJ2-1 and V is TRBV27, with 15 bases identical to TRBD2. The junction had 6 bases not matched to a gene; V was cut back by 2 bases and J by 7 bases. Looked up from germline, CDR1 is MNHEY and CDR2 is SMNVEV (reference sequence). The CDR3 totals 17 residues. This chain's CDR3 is CASSLGLAGGWSNEQFF. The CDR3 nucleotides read TGTGCCAGCAGTTTAGGACTAGCGGGAGGGTGGTCGAATGAGCAGTTCTTC.

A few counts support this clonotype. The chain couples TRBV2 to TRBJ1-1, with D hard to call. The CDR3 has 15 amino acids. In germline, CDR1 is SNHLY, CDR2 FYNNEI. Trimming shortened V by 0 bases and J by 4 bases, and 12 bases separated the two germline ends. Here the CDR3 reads CASSEALSAGTEAFF. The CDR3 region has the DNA TGTGCCAGCAGTGAAGCGCTGTCGGCGGGCACTGAAGCTTTCTTT. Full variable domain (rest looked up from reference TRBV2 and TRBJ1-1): EPEVTQTPSHQVTQMGQEVILRCVPISNHLYFYWYRQILGQKVEFLVSFYNNEISEKSEIFDDQFSVERPDGSNFTLKIRSTKLEDSAMYFCASSEALSAGTEAFFGQGTRLTVV.

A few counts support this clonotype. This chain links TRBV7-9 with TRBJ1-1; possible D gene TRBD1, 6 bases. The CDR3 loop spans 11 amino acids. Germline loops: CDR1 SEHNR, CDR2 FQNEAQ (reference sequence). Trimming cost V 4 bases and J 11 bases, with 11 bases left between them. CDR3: CASSSAGDAFF. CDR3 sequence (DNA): TGTGCCAGCAGCTCGGCAGGGGACGCTTTCTTT.

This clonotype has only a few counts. CDR3 DNA: TGCGCCAGCAGCTCTAATGGATGGGGGAACACTGAAGCTTTCTTT. This sequence encodes CASSSNGWGNTEAFF. The rearrangement links TRBV5-1 to TRBJ1-1; no firm D call. The CDR3 runs to 15 residues. Trimming took off 3 bases at V and 1 base at J, with 13 bases between the two ends. Germline V gene lookup returns CDR1 SGHRS and CDR2 YFSETQ.

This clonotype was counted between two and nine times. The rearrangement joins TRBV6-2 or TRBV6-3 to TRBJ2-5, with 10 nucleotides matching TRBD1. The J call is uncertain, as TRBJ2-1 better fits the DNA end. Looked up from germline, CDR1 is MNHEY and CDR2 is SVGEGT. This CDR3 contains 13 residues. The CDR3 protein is CASKGQGPNEQFF. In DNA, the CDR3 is TGTGCCAGCAAGGGACAGGGGCCTAATGAGCAGTTCTTC.

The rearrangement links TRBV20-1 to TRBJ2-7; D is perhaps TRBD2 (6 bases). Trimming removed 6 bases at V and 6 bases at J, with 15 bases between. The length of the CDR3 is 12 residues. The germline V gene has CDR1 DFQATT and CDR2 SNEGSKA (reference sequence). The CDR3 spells CSAPGDSGEQYF. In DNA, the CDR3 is TGCAGTGCCCCCGGGGATAGCGGCGAGCAGTACTTC.

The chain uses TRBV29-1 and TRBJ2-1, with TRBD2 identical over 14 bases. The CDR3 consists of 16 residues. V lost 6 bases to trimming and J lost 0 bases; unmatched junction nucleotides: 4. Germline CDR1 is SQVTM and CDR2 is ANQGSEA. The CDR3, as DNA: TGCAGCGTCTCCGGGACTAGCGGGAGCTCCTACAATGAGCAGTTCTTC. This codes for CSVSGTSGSSYNEQFF.

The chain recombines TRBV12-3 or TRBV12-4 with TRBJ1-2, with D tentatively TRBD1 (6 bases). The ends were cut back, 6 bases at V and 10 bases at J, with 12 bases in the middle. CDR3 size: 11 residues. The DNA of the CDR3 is TGTGCCAGCAGCCTTGGGACATCCTACACCTTC. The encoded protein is CASSLGTSYTF.

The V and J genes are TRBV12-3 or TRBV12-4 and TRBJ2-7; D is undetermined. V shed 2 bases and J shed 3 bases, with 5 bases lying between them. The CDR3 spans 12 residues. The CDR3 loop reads CASSLNDYEQYF. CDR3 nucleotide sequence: TGTGCCAGCAGTTTAAACGACTACGAGCAGTACTTC.

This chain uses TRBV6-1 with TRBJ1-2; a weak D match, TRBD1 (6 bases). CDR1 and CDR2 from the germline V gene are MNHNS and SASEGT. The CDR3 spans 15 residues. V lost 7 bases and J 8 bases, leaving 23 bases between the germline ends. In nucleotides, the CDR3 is TGTGCCAGCACCATAGTAGGGACACCTCTATGGGGCTACACCTTC. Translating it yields CASTIVGTPLWGYTF.

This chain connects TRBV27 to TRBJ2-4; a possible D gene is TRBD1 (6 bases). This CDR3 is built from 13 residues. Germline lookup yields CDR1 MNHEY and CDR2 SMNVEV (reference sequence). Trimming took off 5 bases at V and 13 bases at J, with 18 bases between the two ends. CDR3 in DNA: TGTGCCAGCAGTACAACCCACAGGGTTATCCAGTACTTC. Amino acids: CASSTTHRVIQYF.

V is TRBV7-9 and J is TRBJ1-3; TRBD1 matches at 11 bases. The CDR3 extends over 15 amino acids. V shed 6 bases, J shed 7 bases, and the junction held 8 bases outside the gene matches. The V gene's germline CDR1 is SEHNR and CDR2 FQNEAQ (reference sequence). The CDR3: CASRAWTGGPNTIYF. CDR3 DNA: TGTGCCAGCAGGGCATGGACAGGGGGCCCGAACACCATATATTTT.

CDR3 sequence reads: CASRGTSGRGSYEQYF. CDR3 nucleotide sequence: TGTGCCAGCAGGGGGACTAGCGGGAGGGGGTCCTACGAGCAGTACTTC. The chain joins TRBV5-5 to TRBJ2-7; TRBD2 matches at 16 bases. Per germline, CDR1 SGHKS and CDR2 YYEKEE (reference sequence). The CDR3 runs 16 residues. V shed 5 bases, J shed 1 base, and the junction held 3 bases outside the gene matches.

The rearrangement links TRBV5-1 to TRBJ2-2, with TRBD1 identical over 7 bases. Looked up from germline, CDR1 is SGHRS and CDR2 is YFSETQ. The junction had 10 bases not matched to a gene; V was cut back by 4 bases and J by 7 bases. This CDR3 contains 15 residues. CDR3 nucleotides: TGCGCCAGCAGCATCGAGACAGGGCGTAGCGGGGAGCTGTTTTTT. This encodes CASSIETGRSGELFF.

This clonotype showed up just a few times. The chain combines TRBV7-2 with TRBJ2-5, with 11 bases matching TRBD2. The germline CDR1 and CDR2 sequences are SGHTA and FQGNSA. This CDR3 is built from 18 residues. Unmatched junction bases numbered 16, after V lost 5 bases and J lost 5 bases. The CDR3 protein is CASSLLSRLAGRRETQYF. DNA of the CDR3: TGTGCCAGCAGCCTCCTATCTAGACTAGCGGGAAGACGGGAGACCCAGTACTTC.